Listed below are T cell receptor beta chains from one sample, sequenced in a study of blood T cells in healthy people across ages. TCRdb re-analysed the 5' RACE reads in MiXCR, keeping a single row per CDR3 protein. The profile shows over 750,000 distinct CDR3 sequences, around a quarter of them singletons. These data are also associated with another study on T cells of mothers and their children.

The sequenced material came from blood. The receptors were sampled from a boy between 10 and 17 years old in good health. Each CDR3 is given with its conserved first and last residue. A D gene is named only where the DNA matches it firmly. Not every row has a clone size; where given, it reads once, few, many or a size class.

V gene	J gene	D gene	clone size	CDR3 DNA	CDR3 protein
TRBV11-2	TRBJ2-7	-	-	TGTGCCAGCAGCTTAAGCAGGGTCGAGCAGTACTTC	CASSLSRVEQYF
TRBV20-1	TRBJ2-5	-	-	TGCAGTGCTAGTCGAGGCCCTCAAGAGACCCAGTACTTC	CSASRGPQETQYF
TRBV4-1	TRBJ1-5	-	few	TGCGCCAGCAGCGATCCGGGACGTAGCAATCAGCCCCAGCATTTT	CASSDPGRSNQPQHF
TRBV4-3	TRBJ1-2	-	-	TGCGCCAGCAGCCAAGATCGCAAGGCCCTCGGTGGCTACACCTTC	CASSQDRKALGGYTF
TRBV6-4	TRBJ2-1	-	-	TGTGCCAGCAGTGAGGGGACACAGAATGAGCAGTTCTTC	CASSEGTQNEQFF
TRBV7-9	TRBJ2-1	-	few	TGTGCCAGCAGCTTAAGTCGTCGGGCCCTACAAGCAGATGAGCAGTTCTTC	CASSLSRRALQADEQFF
TRBV5-1	TRBJ1-2	-	-	TGCGCCAGCAGCACGGTTTCGCTCTATGGCTACACCTTC	CASSTVSLYGYTF
TRBV5-6	TRBJ2-3	-	-	TGTGCCAGCAGCCTGACGAGCGGTTATCATACGCAGTATTTT	CASSLTSGYHTQYF
TRBV11-2	TRBJ2-1	TRBD2	-	TGTGCCAGCAGCTTTTTACCAGGGACTAGCGCCTACAATGAGCAGTTCTTC	CASSFLPGTSAYNEQFF
TRBV4-3	TRBJ2-7	-	-	TGCGCCAGCAGCCCCTCGGGGGAAAAGGGGTATGTGCAGTACTTC	CASSPSGEKGYVQYF
TRBV20-1	TRBJ2-5	TRBD2	-	TGCAGTGCTCATCCGGGACTAGCGGGAGAGGAGACTCAGTACTTC	CSAHPGLAGEETQYF
TRBV2	TRBJ2-1	TRBD2	few	TGTGCCAGCAGTGTGTTAGCGGGAGTCCCCACTGGCAATGAGCAGTTCTTC	CASSVLAGVPTGNEQFF
TRBV27	TRBJ2-7	TRBD1	few	TGTGCCAGCAGTATCTTCGGGACAGGGGCCTACGAGCAGTACTTC	CASSIFGTGAYEQYF
TRBV21-1	TRBJ2-2	-	few	TGTGCCAGCTTGCGGGGAGGCGCGAACACCGGGGAGCTGTTTTTT	CASLRGGANTGELFF
TRBV11-2	TRBJ2-1	-	few	TGTGCCAGCAGCTTAGAAATTGCGTCTGAGGGTGAGCAGTTCTTC	CASSLEIASEGEQFF
TRBV21-1	TRBJ1-4	-	-	TGTGCCAGCAGCAAGGGACAGAATGAAAAACTGTTTTTT	CASSKGQNEKLFF
TRBV6-5	TRBJ2-2	-	-	TGTGCCAGCAGTTACTCGAATAACAGGGACGGGGAGCTGTTTTTT	CASSYSNNRDGELFF
TRBV10-3	TRBJ1-4	-	-	TGTGCCATCAGTGAGTCATGGCAGGGACCCGAAAAACTGTTTTTT	CAISESWQGPEKLFF
TRBV28	TRBJ2-3	TRBD2	-	TGTGCCAGCACCGAGACTAGCGGGGGGGCGTGGGATACGCAGTATTTT	CASTETSGGAWDTQYF
TRBV20-1	TRBJ2-7	-	-	TGCAGTGCTAGAGATCGTAGGGGCCCCAGCGAGCAGTACTTC	CSARDRRGPSEQYF
TRBV9	TRBJ2-7	-	-	TGTGCCAGCAGCGTTCAGGGGCGGCCGGACGAGCAGTACTTC	CASSVQGRPDEQYF
TRBV29-1	TRBJ2-7	-	-	TGCAGCGTTGAACTCAGGTTAGGTGGGCACGAGCAGTACTTC	CSVELRLGGHEQYF
TRBV14	TRBJ1-6	-	-	TGTGCCAGCAGCCAAGTGACGAATTCACCCCTCCACTTT	CASSQVTNSPLHF
TRBV29-1	TRBJ2-7	-	-	TGCAGCGTTGGCCGGGACGAGCAGTACTTC	CSVGRDEQYF
TRBV7-9	TRBJ1-1	-	few	TGTGCCAGCAGCTACGAGGGGATGTTATACACTGAAGCTTTCTTT	CASSYEGMLYTEAFF
TRBV12-3/TRBV12-4	TRBJ2-1	-	once	TGTGCCAGCAGTTTTCCCCGGCGGCCCAATGAGCAGTTCTTC	CASSFPRRPNEQFF
TRBV4-1	TRBJ2-5	-	-	TGCGCCAGCAGCCAAGTAGGTCAGGGGGGTTCGGAGACCCAGTACTTC	CASSQVGQGGSETQYF
TRBV29-1	TRBJ2-5	-	-	TGCAGCGACCGGACAGCCCAAGAGACCCAGTACTTC	CSDRTAQETQYF
TRBV9	TRBJ2-7	-	few	TGTGCCAGCAGCGTAGCGGCCGGAACCTACGAGCAGTACTTC	CASSVAAGTYEQYF
TRBV19	TRBJ2-7	-	-	TGTGCCAGCCAGGGACGGGACTCCTACGAGCAGTACTTC	CASQGRDSYEQYF
TRBV12-3/TRBV12-4	TRBJ1-1	-	few	TGTGCCAGCAGCAACGCCGGGCCAAGGGACACTGAAGCTTTCTTT	CASSNAGPRDTEAFF
TRBV12-3/TRBV12-4	TRBJ2-7	-	-	TGTGCCAGCAGTCGATCTAACGAGCAGTACTTC	CASSRSNEQYF
TRBV14	TRBJ2-1	-	few	TGTGCCAGCAGCCCCGGAGGTAGGGAGCAGTTCTTC	CASSPGGREQFF
TRBV3-1	TRBJ2-2	TRBD1	few	TGTGCCAGCAGCCAAGAATGGGCAGGGGGCTACGGGGAGCTGTTTTTT	CASSQEWAGGYGELFF
TRBV4-3	TRBJ2-7	TRBD2	-	TGCGCCAGCAGCGCATCGACTAGCGGGGGGGCGTTCGAGCAGTACTTC	CASSASTSGGAFEQYF
TRBV20-1	TRBJ2-1	-	few	TGCAGTGCTAGAGATTTAGGGGGGGCCTCCTACAATGAGCAGTTCTTC	CSARDLGGASYNEQFF
TRBV6-5	TRBJ2-3	-	-	TGTGCCAGCAGAAGGAGACAAGACTCCGATACGCAGTATTTT	CASRRRQDSDTQYF
TRBV28	TRBJ2-5	-	-	TGTGCCAGCAGTTCCCTTGGCGGGCGTGGGGGTCCTGGGGAGACCCAGTACTTC	CASSSLGGRGGPGETQYF
TRBV20-1	TRBJ2-5	TRBD1	-	TGCAGTGCTTCTTCCGGGACAGGGGAGACCCAGTACTTC	CSASSGTGETQYF
TRBV27	TRBJ2-7	-	few	TGTGCCAGCAGTTTATCGGGGGTCGGGAGCTACGAGCAGTACTTC	CASSLSGVGSYEQYF
TRBV15	TRBJ2-5	-	few	TGTGCCACCAGCAGAGATCAGGGGGGAGAGACCCAGTACTTC	CATSRDQGGETQYF
TRBV18	TRBJ2-5	TRBD2	few	TGTGCCAGCTCACCGAATCTAGCGGGAGAGACCCAGTACTTC	CASSPNLAGETQYF
TRBV27	TRBJ2-7	-	-	TGTGCCAGCAGTTTAAGACGGACAACCTACGAGCAGTACTTC	CASSLRRTTYEQYF
TRBV6-5	TRBJ1-4	-	-	TGTGCCAGCAGTTACACAGCCCGGGACGTGTTATCTAATGAAAAACTGTTTTTT	CASSYTARDVLSNEKLFF
TRBV4-3	TRBJ2-1	TRBD2	-	TGCGCCAGCAGCCAAGATCGAAGCGGGGGGTCCTACAATGAGCAGTTCTTC	CASSQDRSGGSYNEQFF
TRBV4-1	TRBJ2-7	TRBD1	-	TGCGCCAGCAGCCTTGACAGGGGAGATTCCTACGAGCAGTACTTC	CASSLDRGDSYEQYF